These 20 T cell receptor beta chains originate from one sample sequenced in a study of blood T cell repertoires in COVID-19 (dated by TCRdb to the early 2020s). To prepare the library, the immunoSEQ multiplex PCR assay was applied. The table comes from immuneACCESS by way of TCRdb, which keeps in-frame sequences with V and J called. Part of the clones is missing from these tables; in studies checked, under half for an unresolved V gene and the rest for unknown reasons. Counted in this sample were about 110,000 clones; around 78% of them appeared once. The ten largest clones capture approximately 6.2% of the sample. Sequencing was carried out using peripheral blood. The origin of the receptors is a man at least 80 years old with COVID-19, enrolled during active disease.

This clone occurred a few times. J is TRBJ2-2 and V is TRBV5-1; weak D call: TRBD1 (6 bases). The CDR3 has 13 residues. CDR1 SGHRS and CDR2 YFSETQ come from the germline V gene. Trimming stripped 6 bases from V and 6 bases from J, with 12 bases between. The CDR3 here is CASTYRVPGELFF. The CDR3 DNA sequence: TGCGCCAGCACCTACAGGGTCCCCGGGGAGCTGTTTTTT.

The rearrangement joins TRBV7-2 to TRBJ2-7; a possible D gene is TRBD1 (5 bases). Germline CDR1 and CDR2: SGHTA and FQGNSA. The CDR3 extends over 13 amino acids. V was shortened by 5 bases and J by 6 bases, with 14 bases between the two germline ends. Here the CDR3 reads CASSHSWGFEQYF. The DNA for the CDR3 is TGTGCCAGCAGCCACTCCTGGGGCTTCGAGCAGTACTTC. Full variable domain (rest looked up from reference TRBV7-2 and TRBJ2-7): GAGVSQSPSNKVTEKGKDVELRCDPISGHTALYWYRQSLGQGLEFLIYFQGNSAPDKSGLPSDRFSAERTGGSVSTLTIQRTQQEDSAVYLCASSHSWGFEQYFGPGTRLTVT.

The chain recombines TRBV11-2 with TRBJ2-7; no clear D gene. The CDR3 has 15 amino acids. V was shortened by 0 bases and J by 1 base, with 10 bases between the two germline ends. Germline CDR1 reads SGHAT; CDR2 reads FQNNGV. The CDR3 DNA follows: TGTGCCAGCAGCTTAGACCCGGGTCGTTCCTACGAGCAGTACTTC. Protein sequence: CASSLDPGRSYEQYF.

About this clone: The identical CDR3 is also encoded by other nucleotide sequences in the sample. The chain employs TRBV2 and TRBJ2-5; D gene unclear. Germline V gene lookup returns CDR1 SNHLY and CDR2 FYNNEI. The germline V and J ends were trimmed by 4 bases and 1 base, with 4 bases remaining between them. The CDR3 length is 12 residues. The CDR3 loop is CASSALQETQYF. CDR3 nucleotides: TGTGCCAGCAGTGCCCTCCAAGAGACCCAGTACTTC.

J is TRBJ2-3 and V is TRBV2; D might be TRBD2 (5 bases). Germline V lookup: CDR1 SNHLY, CDR2 FYNNEI. V was clipped by 7 bases and J by 1 base, with 15 bases between them. This CDR3 is 15 amino acids long. This CDR3 reads CASITNGLRTDTQYF. CDR3 sequence (DNA): TGTGCCAGCATCACTAATGGACTTCGCACAGATACGCAGTATTTT.

The rearrangement joins TRBV7-2 to TRBJ2-1; 9 nucleotides agree with TRBD2. V was clipped by 4 bases and J by 8 bases; unmatched bases: 6. CDR1 SGHTA and CDR2 FQGNSA come from the germline V gene. There are 14 residues in the CDR3. The CDR3 DNA sequence: TGTGCCAGCAGCTCCATAGCGGGAGTGCATGAGCAGTTCTTC. Residues: CASSSIAGVHEQFF.

The chain employs TRBV2 and TRBJ2-7; D uncertain. Trimming removed 6 bases at V and 3 bases at J, with 12 bases between. The V gene's germline CDR1 is SNHLY and CDR2 FYNNEI. The CDR3 is 13 residues long. CDR3 sequence reads: CASSVTALYEQYF. CDR3 nucleotide sequence: TGTGCCAGCAGCGTCACTGCCCTCTACGAGCAGTACTTC.

The rearrangement uses TRBV28 and TRBJ1-5; TRBD1 is a possible D gene (5 bases). The germline gives CDR1 MDHEN, CDR2 SYDVKM. The ends were cut back, 5 bases at V and 1 base at J, with 6 bases in the middle. There are 13 residues in the CDR3. CDR3 protein: CASSRGSNQPQHF. In DNA form, the CDR3 reads TGTGCCAGCAGTAGGGGCAGCAATCAGCCCCAGCATTTT.

This rearrangement joins TRBV5-1 to TRBJ1-4, with D unclear. The CDR3 is 16 residues long. Trimming took 0 bases from V and 3 from J, leaving 12 bases between them. CDR1 and CDR2 (germline): SGHRS, YFSETQ. The CDR3 here is CASSLGSRFPNEKLFF. The DNA for the CDR3 is TGCGCCAGCAGCTTGGGCTCCAGGTTTCCTAATGAAAAACTGTTTTTT.

This rearrangement joins TRBV7-9 to TRBJ1-1; D uncertain. From germline, CDR1 is SEHNR and CDR2 FQNEAQ (reference sequence). The CDR3 contains 14 residues. Deletions cut 3 bases from V and 0 bases from J, with 8 bases between. The CDR3 loop is CASSLAGMNTEAFF. CDR3 bases: TGTGCCAGCAGCTTGGCAGGTATGAACACTGAAGCTTTCTTT.

The rearrangement uses TRBV2 and TRBJ1-5, with D maybe TRBD1 (6 bases). Germline V gene data show CDR1 as SNHLY and CDR2 as FYNNEI. The V end lost 6 bases, the J end lost 4 bases, and 10 bases lay between the germline ends. The CDR3 length is 13 residues. Here the CDR3 reads CASSGQPNQPQHF. The CDR3 nucleotides are TGTGCCAGCAGCGGACAGCCTAATCAGCCCCAGCATTTT.

This clone was counted between two and nine times. The rearrangement joins TRBV5-1 to TRBJ2-3; TRBD2 agrees at 13 bases. The CDR3 extends over 15 amino acids. Trimming took 5 bases from V and 11 from J; bases not matched to a gene: 11. Germline V gene lookup returns CDR1 SGHRS and CDR2 YFSETQ. The CDR3 region has the DNA TGCGCCAGCAGTCCGACTGGGACTAGCGGGATCAGGCAGTATTTT. Translation gives CASSPTGTSGIRQYF. Together with reference TRBV5-1 and TRBJ2-3, the CDR3 gives the full variable domain: KAGVTQTPRYLIKTRGQQVTLSCSPISGHRSVSWYQQTPGQGLQFLFEYFSETQRNKGNFPGRFSGRQFSNSRSEMNVSTLELGDSALYLCASSPTGTSGIRQYFGPGTRLTVL.

This clone was found a few times. The chain combines TRBV19 with TRBJ2-2, with 9 bases that match TRBD2. The CDR3 spans 14 residues. Germline V gives CDR1 LNHDA, CDR2 SQIVND (reference sequence). The ends lost 6 bases at V and 5 bases at J; junction bases unmatched: 4. In nucleotides, the CDR3 is TGTGCCAGTAGGCCTACTAGCGGGACCGGGGAGCTGTTTTTT. Translated: CASRPTSGTGELFF.

This sequence joins TRBV4-1 and TRBJ2-7, with D possibly being TRBD1 (5 bases). V lost 1 base to trimming and J lost 3 bases, with 10 bases between them. Germline CDR1 and CDR2: MGHRA and YSYEKL. CDR3 length equals 14 residues. DNA of the CDR3: TGCGCCAGCAGCCAAGGACAGCCGCTCTACGAGCAGTACTTC. It is translated as CASSQGQPLYEQYF.

The genes are TRBV21-1 and TRBJ1-4; the DNA was not used to check the table's D call, TRBD1. TRBV21-1 is shown as a pseudogene. This CDR3 spans 16 amino acids. The DNA of the CDR3 is TGTGCCAGCAGCAAGGGATCGGGACAGGGACGGGAGAAACTGTTTTTT. Its protein is CASSKGSGQGREKLFF.

DNA of the CDR3: TGTGCCAGCAGTTTATGGGTCCACAGGGGGTCGGTCTATGGCTACACCTTC. As protein: CASSLWVHRGSVYGYTF. The rearrangement joins TRBV28 to TRBJ1-2; TRBD1 agrees at 8 bases. CDR1 MDHEN and CDR2 SYDVKM come from the germline V gene. The CDR3 runs to 17 residues. With 0 bases clipped from V and 4 bases from J, the junction kept 10 bases outside the gene matches.

The DNA of the CDR3 is TGTGCCAGCAGCCAATGGACCGGGACAGGGTCCTACAATGAGCAGTTCTTC. It specifies CASSQWTGTGSYNEQFF. The J gene is TRBJ2-1, the V gene TRBV3-1 (or the pseudogene TRBV3-2); 9 nucleotides match TRBD1. Trimming cost V 2 bases and J 1 base; bases outside gene matches: 6. This CDR3 region has 17 residues. Per germline, CDR1 LGHDT and CDR2 YNNKEL (reference sequence).

This clone was detected only a few times. The chain links TRBV7-2 to TRBJ2-1, with D hard to call. Per germline, CDR1 SGHTA and CDR2 FQGNSA. The V and J ends lost 5 bases and 10 bases respectively, with 15 bases between them. The CDR3 covers 13 residues. The CDR3 region has the DNA TGTGCCAGCAGCCGAGAGGTGGCTGGGGAGCAGTTCTTC. This gives the protein CASSREVAGEQFF.

Only one count was recorded for this clone. The chain is built from TRBV19 and TRBJ2-7; D possibly corresponds to TRBD2 (5 bases). This CDR3 has 12 residues. CDR1 and CDR2 from the germline V gene are LNHDA and SQIVND (reference sequence). The V and J ends lost 1 base and 5 bases respectively, with 6 bases between them. The CDR3 sequence: CASSIGGNEQYF. The CDR3 DNA reads TGTGCCAGTAGTATAGGAGGGAACGAGCAGTACTTC.

The gene calls are TRBV10-3 and TRBJ2-7, with TRBD1 as a possible D gene (5 bases). V was trimmed by 0 bases and J by 5 bases, leaving 14 bases between them. CDR1 ENHRY and CDR2 SYGVKD come from the germline V gene. This CDR3 contains 15 residues. This CDR3 reads CAISESTPGYNEQYF. The DNA for the CDR3 is TGTGCCATCAGTGAGTCGACTCCAGGGTACAACGAGCAGTACTTC.